A few counts support the clone carrying this T cell receptor beta chain. What it binds is not known. V was clipped by 1 base and J by 2 bases, with 17 bases between them. The CDR3 has 17 amino acids. Germline lookup yields CDR1 MGHDK and CDR2 SYGVNS. This sample is drawn from a study of pediatric ulcerative colitis. Clones were sequenced by immunoSEQ multiplex PCR, and TCRdb holds only the in-frame ones, with some missing. The table records about 36,000 clones, around 78% of them present only once. Regarding the study as a whole: All ulcerative colitis patients, but no controls, carried two rectal clonotypes. Ulcerative colitis patients shared more blood-rectal clones than controls.

The J gene is TRBJ1-1, the V gene TRBV25-1; unclear D gene. The sequence derives from a girl aged 10 to 17 with moderate ulcerative colitis. Material for sequencing was blood. CDR3 coding DNA: TGTGCCAGCAGTGAATGGGAGGCGGTAGGGAGAAACACTGAAGCTTTCTTT. Amino acid sequence: CASSEWEAVGRNTEAFF.